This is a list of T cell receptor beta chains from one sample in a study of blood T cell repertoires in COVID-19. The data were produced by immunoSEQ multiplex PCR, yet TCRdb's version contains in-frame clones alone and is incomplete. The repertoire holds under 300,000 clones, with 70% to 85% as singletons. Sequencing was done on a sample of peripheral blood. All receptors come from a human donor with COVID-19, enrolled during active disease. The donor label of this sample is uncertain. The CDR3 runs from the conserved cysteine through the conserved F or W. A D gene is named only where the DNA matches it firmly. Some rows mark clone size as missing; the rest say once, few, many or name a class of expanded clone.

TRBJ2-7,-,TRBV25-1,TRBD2,CASRDGGVQGEQYF,TGTGCCAGCAGGGACGGGGGGGTACAAGGCGAGCAGTACTTC
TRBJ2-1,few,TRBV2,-,CASSGLIYNEQFF,TGTGCCAGCAGTGGACTAATCTACAATGAGCAGTTCTTC
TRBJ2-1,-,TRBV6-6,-,CASSYGELGYNEQFF,TGTGCCAGCAGTTACGGGGAGCTCGGTTACAATGAGCAGTTCTTC
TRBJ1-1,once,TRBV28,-,CASRGGVNTEAFF,TGTGCCAGCAGGGGGGGGGTGAACACTGAAGCTTTCTTT
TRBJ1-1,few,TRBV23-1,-,CASSQTEMNTEAFF,TGCGCCAGCAGTCAAACAGAGATGAACACTGAAGCTTTCTTT
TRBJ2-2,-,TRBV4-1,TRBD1,CASSQGDRLNTGELFF,TGCGCCAGCAGCCAGGGGGACAGATTGAACACCGGGGAGCTGTTTTTT
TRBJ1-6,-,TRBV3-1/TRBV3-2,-,CASSQPPGHGSPLHF,TGTGCCAGCAGCCAACCCCCGGGACATGGTTCACCCCTCCACTTT
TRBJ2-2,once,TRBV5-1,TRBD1,CASSPGQINTGELFF,TGCGCCAGCAGCCCGGGACAGATTAACACCGGGGAGCTGTTTTTT
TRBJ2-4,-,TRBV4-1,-,CASSQGFQLAKNIQYF,TGCGCCAGCAGCCAAGGGTTTCAACTAGCCAAAAACATTCAGTACTTC
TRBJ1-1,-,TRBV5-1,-,CASSSRNTEAFF,TGCGCCAGCAGCTCGCGGAACACTGAAGCTTTCTTT
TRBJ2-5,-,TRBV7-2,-,CASSPLPLQETQYF,TGTGCCAGCAGCCCCCTCCCCCTCCAAGAGACCCAGTACTTC
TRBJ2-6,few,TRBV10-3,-,CAISESKAGPSSGANVLTF,TGTGCCATCAGTGAGTCGAAGGCAGGGCCTTCCTCTGGGGCCAACGTCCTGACTTTC
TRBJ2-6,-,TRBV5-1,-,CASSPQTPTGANVLTF,TGCGCCAGCAGCCCCCAGACTCCAACTGGGGCCAACGTCCTGACTTTC
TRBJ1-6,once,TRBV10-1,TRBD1,CASSGQGGSPLHF,TGCGCCAGCAGTGGACAGGGAGGATCACCCCTCCACTTT
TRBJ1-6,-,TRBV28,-,CASSRGSSYNSPLHF,TGTGCCAGCAGTAGGGGCAGCTCCTATAATTCACCCCTCCACTTT
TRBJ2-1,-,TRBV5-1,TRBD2,CASSPQSSGVYNEQFF,TGCGCCAGCAGTCCCCAATCTAGCGGGGTTTACAATGAGCAGTTCTTC
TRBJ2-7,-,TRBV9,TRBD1,CASSAEQGARNEQYF,TGTGCCAGCAGCGCGGAACAGGGGGCGCGTAACGAGCAGTACTTC
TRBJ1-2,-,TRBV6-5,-,CASRQINYGYTF,TGTGCCAGCAGACAAATTAACTATGGCTACACCTTC
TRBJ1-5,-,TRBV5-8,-,CASTLGRQPQHF,TGTGCCAGCACCCTCGGTCGTCAGCCCCAGCATTTT
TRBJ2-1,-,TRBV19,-,CASSIAESGQFF,TGTGCCAGTAGTATCGCCGAGTCGGGGCAGTTCTTC
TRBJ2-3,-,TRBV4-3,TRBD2,CASSQEPTSGGSTDTQYF,TGCGCCAGCAGCCAAGAACCTACTAGCGGGGGGAGCACAGATACGCAGTATTTT
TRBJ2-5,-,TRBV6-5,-,CASSPTGHSQETQYF,TGTGCCAGCAGTCCCACTGGGCACTCTCAAGAGACCCAGTACTTC
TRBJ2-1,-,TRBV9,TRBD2,CASSVGGTSGSWGYNEQFF,TGTGCCAGCAGCGTAGGCGGGACTAGCGGGAGTTGGGGGTACAATGAGCAGTTCTTC
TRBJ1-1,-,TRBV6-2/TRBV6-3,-,CASSYPSQGRTEAFF,TGTGCCAGCAGTTACCCCTCGCAGGGCCGCACTGAAGCTTTCTTT
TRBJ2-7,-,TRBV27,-,CASSREFGRGPYEQYF,TGTGCCAGCAGCCGCGAGTTTGGACGGGGTCCCTACGAGCAGTACTTC
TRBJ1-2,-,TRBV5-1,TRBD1,CASSPLGQGGGGYTF,TGCGCCAGCAGCCCGTTGGGACAGGGAGGAGGGGGCTACACCTTC
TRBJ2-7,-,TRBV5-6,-,CASSLSYSYEQYF,TGTGCCAGCAGCTTATCTTATTCCTACGAGCAGTACTTC
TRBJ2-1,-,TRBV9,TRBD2,CASSVATSGRAYNEQFF,TGTGCCAGCAGCGTAGCCACTAGCGGGAGGGCATACAATGAGCAGTTCTTC
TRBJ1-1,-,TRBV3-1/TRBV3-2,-,CASSQPGRGTEAFF,TGTGCCAGCAGCCAACCCGGGAGGGGGACTGAAGCTTTCTTT
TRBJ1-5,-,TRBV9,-,CASSVGVTNQPQHF,TGTGCCAGCAGCGTAGGTGTGACAAATCAGCCCCAGCATTTT
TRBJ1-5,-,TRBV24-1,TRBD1,CATSNRGSNQPQHF,TGTGCCACCTCCAACAGGGGTAGCAATCAGCCCCAGCATTTT
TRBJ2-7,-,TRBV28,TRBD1,CASSSPGQTYEQYF,TGTGCCAGCAGTTCTCCGGGACAGACCTACGAGCAGTACTTC
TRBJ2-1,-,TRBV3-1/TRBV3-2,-,CASSHLGVGRGYGGNEQFF,TGTGCCAGCAGCCACCTAGGAGTCGGGAGAGGGTATGGGGGCAATGAGCAGTTCTTC
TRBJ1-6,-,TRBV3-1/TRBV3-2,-,CASRPERDYNSPLHF,TGTGCCAGCAGGCCCGAACGAGACTATAATTCACCCCTCCACTTT
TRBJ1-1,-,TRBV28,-,CASSLPRTVSHTEAFF,TGTGCCAGCAGTTTACCCCGGACAGTGTCCCACACTGAAGCTTTCTTT
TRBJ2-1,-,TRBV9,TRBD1,CASSVAGQPYNEQFF,TGTGCCAGCAGCGTAGCGGGACAGCCCTACAATGAGCAGTTCTTC
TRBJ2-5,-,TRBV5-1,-,CASRRRSPETQYF,TGCGCCAGCAGACGCAGGTCACCAGAGACCCAGTACTTC
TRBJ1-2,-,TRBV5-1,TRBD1,CASSVGQVDGYTF,TGCGCCAGCAGCGTGGGACAGGTCGATGGCTACACCTTC
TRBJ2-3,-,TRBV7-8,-,CASSPASPEQYF,TGTGCCAGCAGCCCAGCGTCCCCAGAGCAGTATTTT
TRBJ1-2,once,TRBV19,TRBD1,CASTGTVTNYGYTF,TGTGCCAGTACCGGGACAGTAACAAACTATGGCTACACCTTC
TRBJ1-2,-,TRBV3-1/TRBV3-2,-,CASSQEAIYGYTF,TGTGCCAGCAGCCAAGAGGCCATCTATGGCTACACCTTC
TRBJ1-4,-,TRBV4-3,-,CASSQDRWAPNEKLFF,TGCGCCAGCAGCCAAGATCGCTGGGCCCCTAATGAAAAACTGTTTTTT
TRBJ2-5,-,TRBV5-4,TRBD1,CASNEHPPSGTGDPQETQYF,TGTGCCAGCAACGAACACCCCCCTTCCGGGACAGGCGACCCCCAAGAGACCCAGTACTTC
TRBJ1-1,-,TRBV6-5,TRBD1,CASRTPGTGNTEAFF,TGTGCCAGCAGAACGCCCGGGACAGGGAACACTGAAGCTTTCTTT
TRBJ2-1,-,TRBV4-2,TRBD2,CASSQDQRTGLAGVNEQFF,TGTGCCAGCAGCCAAGATCAACGAACGGGACTAGCGGGAGTCAATGAGCAGTTCTTC
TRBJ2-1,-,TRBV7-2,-,CASSSVPSSPYNEQFF,TGTGCCAGCAGCTCCGTGCCTAGCTCCCCCTACAATGAGCAGTTCTTC
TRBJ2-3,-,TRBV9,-,CASSVGGGHSTDTQYF,TGTGCCAGCAGCGTAGGCGGCGGGCATAGCACAGATACGCAGTATTTT
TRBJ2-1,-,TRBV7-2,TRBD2,CASSLAGVSYNEQFF,TGTGCCAGCAGCCTCGCGGGAGTTTCCTACAATGAGCAGTTCTTC
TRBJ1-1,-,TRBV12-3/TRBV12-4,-,CASSFLENTEAFF,TGTGCCAGCAGTTTCTTAGAAAACACTGAAGCTTTCTTT
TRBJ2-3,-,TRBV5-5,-,CASSHRGAGSADTQYF,TGTGCCAGCAGCCACCGCGGGGCAGGGAGCGCAGATACGCAGTATTTT
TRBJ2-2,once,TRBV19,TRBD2,CASRGQVAGTGELFF,TGTGCCAGTCGAGGGCAGGTAGCGGGCACCGGGGAGCTGTTTTTT
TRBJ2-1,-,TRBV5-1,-,CASSPGDINEQFF,TGCGCCAGCAGCCCGGGGGATATTAATGAGCAGTTCTTC